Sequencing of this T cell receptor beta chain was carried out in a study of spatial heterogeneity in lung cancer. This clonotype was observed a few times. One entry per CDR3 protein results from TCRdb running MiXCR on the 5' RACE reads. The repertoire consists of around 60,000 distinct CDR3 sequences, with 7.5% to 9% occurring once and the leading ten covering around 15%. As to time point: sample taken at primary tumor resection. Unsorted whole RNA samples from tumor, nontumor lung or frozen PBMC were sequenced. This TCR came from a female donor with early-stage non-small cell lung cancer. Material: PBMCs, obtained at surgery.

The CDR3: CASSEQLAGDTDTQYF. CDR3 nucleotides: TGCGCCAGCAGTGAACAACTAGCGGGGGACACAGATACGCAGTATTTT. V gene TRBV10-2 combines with J gene TRBJ2-3, with 11 bases fitting TRBD2. There are 16 residues in the CDR3. Trimming removed 3 bases from V and 2 bases from J; junction bases left unmatched: 4. Per germline, CDR1 WSHSY and CDR2 SAAADI.